One sample yielded the 13 T cell receptor beta chains listed below, sequenced in a study of human T cells and chemical hapten exposure. Using its own MiXCR run on the RACE reads, TCRdb lists one record per CDR3 protein. The sample has over 65,000 distinct CDR3 sequences, around 10% seen once. Time point indicated: patch test 2, 6 weeks after DPC sensitization. Treatment denoted: therapeutic diphenylcyclopropenone sensitization with weekly scalp DPC. Sequencing used whole blood, obtained in connection with sensitization to the hapten diphenylcyclopropenone (DPC). These receptors originate from a man aged 18 to 29 with alopecia areata. Some clones in this sample may be carry-over from other donors' samples.

The chain is built from TRBV20-1 and TRBJ2-5, with 8 bases that match TRBD2. Looked up from germline, CDR1 is DFQATT and CDR2 is SNEGSKA (reference sequence). V was clipped by 6 bases and J by 3 bases; unmatched bases: 9. CDR3 length: 14 amino acids. The CDR3 region has the DNA TGCAGTGCAAGAAAACCGGGACTAGAAGAGACCCAGTACTTC. Translation gives CSARKPGLEETQYF.

V and J are TRBV20-1 and TRBJ2-5, with D maybe TRBD2 (6 bases). V was cut by 7 bases and J by 1 base, with 13 bases left in between. The CDR3 runs to 13 residues. CDR1 is DFQATT, CDR2 SNEGSKA, per germline (reference sequence). The CDR3 here is CSVRVGGQETQYF. CDR3 in DNA: TGCAGTGTCAGAGTGGGGGGCCAAGAGACCCAGTACTTC.

This clonotype was detected ten times or more. The DNA of the CDR3 is TGCAGTGCTAATGGACAGAACTTCTACAATGAGCAGTTCTTC. Its translation is CSANGQNFYNEQFF. This chain joins TRBV20-1 and TRBJ2-1; the D gene is possibly TRBD1 (6 bases). The CDR3 runs to 14 residues. Trimming removed 4 bases at V and 3 bases at J, with 13 bases between. Germline CDR1 reads DFQATT; CDR2 reads SNEGSKA (reference sequence).

This clonotype was observed a handful of times. The rearrangement uses TRBV29-1 and TRBJ1-1; D is uncertain. This CDR3 contains 8 residues. CDR1 is SQVTM, CDR2 ANQGSEA, per germline. V lost 5 bases, J lost 10 bases, and 5 bases lay in between. The CDR3 is CSVPTAFF. In DNA, the CDR3 is TGCAGCGTTCCGACAGCTTTCTTT.

The CDR3 DNA reads as TGTGCAAGTCGACCCGCGGCAGGTTATTTGTACACGTACGTC. Protein sequence: CASRPAAGYLYTYV. The chain is built from TRBV12-2 and TRBJ2-7; the table calls TRBD2, which could not be checked here. TRBV12-2 corresponds to a pseudogene. CDR3 size: 14 residues.

At least ten counts were recorded for this clonotype. CDR3 in DNA: TGTGCCAGCAGTTACTCGAGAAGAACGGGGGTTTTCATCAATGAGCAGTTCTTC. It yields the protein CASSYSRRTGVFINEQFF. This chain uses TRBV6-2 or TRBV6-3 with TRBJ2-1, with a tentative D call TRBD2 (6 bases). The germline V gene encodes CDR1 MNHEY and CDR2 SVGEGT. V was trimmed by 0 bases and J by 6 bases, leaving 21 bases between them. CDR3 length: 18 residues.

This clonotype has a count of ten or more. The genes are TRBV5-1 and TRBJ1-1; D gene unclear. V dropped 2 bases and J dropped 1 base, with 6 bases sitting between them. The CDR3 has 13 amino acids. Germline CDR1 SGHRS, CDR2 YFSETQ. The CDR3 region is CASSLGKNTEAFF. The CDR3 nucleotides read TGCGCCAGCAGCTTAGGGAAGAACACTGAAGCTTTCTTT.

This clonotype has more than one count but fewer than ten. The chain links TRBV24-1 to TRBJ1-5, with TRBD1 identical over 7 bases. Germline loops: CDR1 KGHDR, CDR2 SFDVKD. This CDR3 region has 15 residues. V was clipped by 4 bases and J by 8 bases; unmatched bases: 10. CDR3 region: CATSDPDRVGEPQHF. CDR3 bases: TGTGCCACCAGTGACCCCGACAGGGTTGGTGAGCCCCAGCATTTT.

This clonotype has ten or more counts. V usage is TRBV28 and J usage is TRBJ2-1; the match to TRBD2 covers 8 bases. The germline gives CDR1 MDHEN, CDR2 SYDVKM. CDR3 length equals 14 residues. Trimming removed 10 bases from V and 3 bases from J; junction bases left unmatched: 8. The CDR3 reads CAIESGGHYNEQFF. The CDR3 region has the DNA TGTGCCATCGAAAGCGGGGGCCACTACAATGAGCAGTTCTTC.

This clonotype was counted a few times. This chain joins TRBV29-1 and TRBJ2-3, with D possibly being TRBD2 (7 bases). The CDR3 runs 13 residues. V shed 4 bases and J shed 5 bases, with 13 bases lying between them. From germline, CDR1 is SQVTM and CDR2 ANQGSEA. The DNA for the CDR3 is TGCAGCGTTGGGCGGGGGCGATTAGATACGCAGTATTTT. Amino acids: CSVGRGRLDTQYF.

This clonotype was counted ten times or more. The CDR3 reads CASSLGGEMNTEAFF. As DNA, the CDR3 is TGTGCCAGCAGCTTAGGCGGCGAAATGAACACTGAAGCTTTCTTT. This rearrangement joins TRBV7-6 to TRBJ1-1; unclear D gene. With 1 base removed from V and 0 bases from J, the gap between germline ends came to 9 bases. Germline-derived CDR1 and CDR2 are SGHVS and FNYEAQ. CDR3 length equals 15 residues.

This clonotype was found many times. The chain combines TRBV28 with TRBJ1-5; D perhaps matches TRBD1 (5 bases). Deletions cut 6 bases from V and 11 bases from J, with 17 bases between. This CDR3 contains 13 residues. CDR1 and CDR2 from the germline V gene are MDHEN and SYDVKM. The CDR3: CASSELGEESQHF. CDR3 coding DNA: TGTGCCAGCAGCGAGCTAGGGGAAGAGTCCCAGCATTTT.

This clonotype was observed many times. V usage is TRBV18 and J usage is TRBJ2-3; D is perhaps TRBD1 (7 bases). The CDR3 is made up of 17 amino acids. CDR1 is KGHSH, CDR2 LQKENI, per germline. Deletions cut 0 bases from V and 6 bases from J, with 19 bases between. CDR3 nucleotides: TGTGCCAGCTCACCACCCCGCAGGGGGGCCGAGGCGGATACGCAGTATTTT. Translation gives CASSPPRRGAEADTQYF.